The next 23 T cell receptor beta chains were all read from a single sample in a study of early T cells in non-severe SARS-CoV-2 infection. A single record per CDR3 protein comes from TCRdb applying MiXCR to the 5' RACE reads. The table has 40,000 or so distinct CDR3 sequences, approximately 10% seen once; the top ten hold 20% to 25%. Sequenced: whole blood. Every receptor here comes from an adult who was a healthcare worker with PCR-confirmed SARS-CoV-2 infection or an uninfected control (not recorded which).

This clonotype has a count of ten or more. The CDR3: CASSLDGGGQETQYF. The CDR3 nucleotides are TGTGCCAGCAGCTTAGACGGAGGGGGCCAAGAGACCCAGTACTTC. V usage is TRBV11-3 and J usage is TRBJ2-5, with D perhaps being TRBD1 or TRBD2 (6 bases each). Germline V gene sequence: CDR1 SGHNT, CDR2 YENEEA. The V end lost 0 bases, the J end lost 1 base, and 9 bases lay between the germline ends. The CDR3 is made up of 15 amino acids.

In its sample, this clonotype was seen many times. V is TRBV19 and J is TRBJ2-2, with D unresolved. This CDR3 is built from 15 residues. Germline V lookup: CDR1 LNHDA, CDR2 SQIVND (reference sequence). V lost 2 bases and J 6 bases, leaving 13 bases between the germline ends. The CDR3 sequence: CASSIKAAFSGELFF. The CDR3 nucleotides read TGTGCCAGTAGTATAAAGGCAGCCTTCTCCGGGGAGCTGTTTTTT.

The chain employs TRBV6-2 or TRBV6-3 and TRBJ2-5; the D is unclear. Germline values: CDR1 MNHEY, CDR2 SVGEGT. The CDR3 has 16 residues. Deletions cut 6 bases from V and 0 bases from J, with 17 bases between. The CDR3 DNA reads TGTGCCAGCAGCCAACCGGGCAACCATAACCAAGAGACCCAGTACTTC. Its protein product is CASSQPGNHNQETQYF.

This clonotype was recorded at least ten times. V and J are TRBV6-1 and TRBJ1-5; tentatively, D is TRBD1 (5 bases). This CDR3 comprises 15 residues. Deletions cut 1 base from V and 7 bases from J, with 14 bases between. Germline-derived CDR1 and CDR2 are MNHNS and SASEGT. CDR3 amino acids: CASSEGGGAGQPQHF. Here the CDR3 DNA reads TGTGCCAGCAGTGAAGGAGGAGGGGCTGGGCAGCCCCAGCATTTT.

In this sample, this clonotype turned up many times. CDR3 coding DNA: TGCAGTGCTAGAGATGGGACTAGCGGGAGGAGGAATGAGCAGTTCTTC. Its translation: CSARDGTSGRRNEQFF. The rearrangement links TRBV20-1 to TRBJ2-1; TRBD2 agrees at 15 bases. The CDR3 extends over 16 amino acids. Germline lookup yields CDR1 DFQATT and CDR2 SNEGSKA (reference sequence). V was pared by 0 bases and J by 7 bases, with 4 bases of the junction left unmatched.

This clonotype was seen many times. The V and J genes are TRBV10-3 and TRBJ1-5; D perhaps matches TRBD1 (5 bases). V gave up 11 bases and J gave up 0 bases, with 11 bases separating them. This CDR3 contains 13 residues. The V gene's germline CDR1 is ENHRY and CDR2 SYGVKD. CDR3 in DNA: TGTGCCGTACAGGCGTATAGCAATCAGCCCCAGCATTTT. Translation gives CAVQAYSNQPQHF.

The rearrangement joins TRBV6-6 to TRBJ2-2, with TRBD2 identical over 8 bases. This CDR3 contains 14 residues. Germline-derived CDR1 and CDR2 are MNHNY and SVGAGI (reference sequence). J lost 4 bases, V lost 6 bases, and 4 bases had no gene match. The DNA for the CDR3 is TGTGCCAGCAGGACTAGCGCGGTCACCGGGGAGCTGTTTTTT. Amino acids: CASRTSAVTGELFF.

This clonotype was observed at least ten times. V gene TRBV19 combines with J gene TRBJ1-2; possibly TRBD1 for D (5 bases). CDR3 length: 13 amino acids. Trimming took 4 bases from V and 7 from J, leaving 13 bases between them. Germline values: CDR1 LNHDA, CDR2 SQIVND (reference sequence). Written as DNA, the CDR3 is TGTGCCAGTAGTAGCCAGGGCTCATCTGGCTACACCTTC. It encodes CASSSQGSSGYTF.

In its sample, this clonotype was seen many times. The CDR3 loop is CASSWDSYEQYF. The CDR3 bases are TGCGCCAGCAGTTGGGACAGCTACGAGCAGTACTTC. The chain carries TRBV5-1 and TRBJ2-7; 7 positions match TRBD1. The CDR3 has 12 amino acids. Germline lookup yields CDR1 SGHRS and CDR2 YFSETQ. With V trimmed by 5 bases and J by 3 bases, 2 bases remained unmatched.

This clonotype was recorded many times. Here the CDR3 reads CASSLGRLHSYNEQFF. CDR3 nucleotides: TGTGCCAGCAGCTTGGGCCGACTCCACTCCTACAATGAGCAGTTCTTC. The chain combines TRBV7-8 with TRBJ2-1; D is uncertain. Germline V gene sequence: CDR1 SGHVS, CDR2 FQNEAQ. This CDR3 contains 16 residues. Trimming stripped 3 bases from V and 0 bases from J, with 12 bases between.

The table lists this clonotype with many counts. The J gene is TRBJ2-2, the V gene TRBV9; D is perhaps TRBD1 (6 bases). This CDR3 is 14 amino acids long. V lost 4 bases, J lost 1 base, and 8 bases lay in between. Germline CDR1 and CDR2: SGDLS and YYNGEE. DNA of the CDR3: TGTGCCAGCAGCTCGACAGGGAACACCGGGGAGCTGTTTTTT. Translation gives CASSSTGNTGELFF.

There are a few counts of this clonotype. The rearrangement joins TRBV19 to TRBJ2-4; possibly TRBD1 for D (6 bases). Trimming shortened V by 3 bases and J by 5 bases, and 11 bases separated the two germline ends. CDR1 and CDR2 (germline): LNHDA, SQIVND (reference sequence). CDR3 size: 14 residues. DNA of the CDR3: TGTGCCAGTAGTATTGCCCGGACAGAAAACATTCAGTACTTC. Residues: CASSIARTENIQYF.

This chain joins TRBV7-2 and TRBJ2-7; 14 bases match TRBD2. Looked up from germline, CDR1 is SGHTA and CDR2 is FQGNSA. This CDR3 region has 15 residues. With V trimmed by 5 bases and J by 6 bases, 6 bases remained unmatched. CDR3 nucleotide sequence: TGTGCCAGCAGCCCGGGACTAGCGGGAGCCTTCGAGCAGTACTTC. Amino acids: CASSPGLAGAFEQYF.

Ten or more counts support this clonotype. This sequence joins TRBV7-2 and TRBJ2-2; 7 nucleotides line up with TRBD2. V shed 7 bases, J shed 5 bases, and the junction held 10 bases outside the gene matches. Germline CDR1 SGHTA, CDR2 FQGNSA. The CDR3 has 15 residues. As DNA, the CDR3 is TGTGCCAGCACCCCGGCAGGCGGGAGAACCGGGGAGCTGTTTTTT. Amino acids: CASTPAGGRTGELFF.

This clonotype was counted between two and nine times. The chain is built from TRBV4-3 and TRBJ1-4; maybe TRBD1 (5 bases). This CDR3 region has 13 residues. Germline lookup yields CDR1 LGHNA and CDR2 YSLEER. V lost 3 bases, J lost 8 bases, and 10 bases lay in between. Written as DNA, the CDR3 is TGCGCCAGCAGCCACAACCGGGGGGAAAAACTGTTTTTT. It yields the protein CASSHNRGEKLFF.

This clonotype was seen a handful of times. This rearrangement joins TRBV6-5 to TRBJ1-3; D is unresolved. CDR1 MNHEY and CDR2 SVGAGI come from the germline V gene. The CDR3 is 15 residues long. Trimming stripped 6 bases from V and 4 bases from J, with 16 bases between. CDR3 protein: CASRADNSKGNTIYF. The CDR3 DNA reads TGTGCCAGCAGAGCCGACAACTCGAAAGGAAACACCATATATTTT.

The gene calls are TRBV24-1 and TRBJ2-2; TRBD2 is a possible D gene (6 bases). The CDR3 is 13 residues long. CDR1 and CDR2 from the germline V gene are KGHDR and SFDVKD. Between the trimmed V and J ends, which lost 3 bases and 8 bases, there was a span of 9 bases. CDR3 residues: CATSDPGRGELFF. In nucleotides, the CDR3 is TGTGCCACCAGTGATCCAGGGAGGGGGGAGCTGTTTTTT.

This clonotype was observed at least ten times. This CDR3 is CASRLTGLAGCYEQFF. CDR3 nucleotide sequence: TGTGCAAGTCGCTTAACCGGACTAGCGGGATGTTATGAGCAGTTCTTC. The chain carries TRBV12-2 and TRBJ2-1; the table assigns TRBD2, which was not confirmed against the DNA. TRBV12-2 represents a pseudogene. The CDR3 has 16 residues.

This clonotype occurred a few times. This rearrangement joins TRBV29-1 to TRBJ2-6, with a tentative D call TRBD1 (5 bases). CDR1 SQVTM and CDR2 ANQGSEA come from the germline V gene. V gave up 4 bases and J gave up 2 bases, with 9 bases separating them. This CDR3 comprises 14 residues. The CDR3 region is CSVGQQAGANVLTF. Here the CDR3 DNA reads TGCAGCGTTGGACAGCAAGCTGGGGCCAACGTCCTGACTTTC.

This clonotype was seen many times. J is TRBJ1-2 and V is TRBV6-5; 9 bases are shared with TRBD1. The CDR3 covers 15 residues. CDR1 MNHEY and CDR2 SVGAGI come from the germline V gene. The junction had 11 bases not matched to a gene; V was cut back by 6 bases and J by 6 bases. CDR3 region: CASSPPTGTGHGYTF. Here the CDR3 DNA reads TGTGCCAGCAGCCCCCCAACCGGGACAGGGCATGGCTACACCTTC.

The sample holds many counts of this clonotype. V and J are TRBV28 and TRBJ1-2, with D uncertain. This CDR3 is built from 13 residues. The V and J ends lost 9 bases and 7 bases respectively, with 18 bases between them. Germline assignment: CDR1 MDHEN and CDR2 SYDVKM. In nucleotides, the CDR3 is TGTGCCAGTCAAAAAGGTACTTACGGTGGCTACACCTTC. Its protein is CASQKGTYGGYTF.

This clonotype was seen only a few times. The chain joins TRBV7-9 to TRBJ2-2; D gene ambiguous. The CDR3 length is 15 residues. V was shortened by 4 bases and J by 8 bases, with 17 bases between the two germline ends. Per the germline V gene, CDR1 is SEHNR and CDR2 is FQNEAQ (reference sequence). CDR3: CASSSFPPHGGELFF. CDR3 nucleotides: TGTGCCAGCAGCTCCTTCCCCCCCCACGGGGGGGAGCTGTTTTTT.

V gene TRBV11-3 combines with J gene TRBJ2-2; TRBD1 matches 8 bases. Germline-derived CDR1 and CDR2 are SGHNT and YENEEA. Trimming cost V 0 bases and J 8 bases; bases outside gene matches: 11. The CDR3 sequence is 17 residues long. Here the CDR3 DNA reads TGTGCCAGCAGCTTAGATCCCGAACAGGGGGGATCGGGGGAGCTGTTTTTT. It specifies CASSLDPEQGGSGELFF.